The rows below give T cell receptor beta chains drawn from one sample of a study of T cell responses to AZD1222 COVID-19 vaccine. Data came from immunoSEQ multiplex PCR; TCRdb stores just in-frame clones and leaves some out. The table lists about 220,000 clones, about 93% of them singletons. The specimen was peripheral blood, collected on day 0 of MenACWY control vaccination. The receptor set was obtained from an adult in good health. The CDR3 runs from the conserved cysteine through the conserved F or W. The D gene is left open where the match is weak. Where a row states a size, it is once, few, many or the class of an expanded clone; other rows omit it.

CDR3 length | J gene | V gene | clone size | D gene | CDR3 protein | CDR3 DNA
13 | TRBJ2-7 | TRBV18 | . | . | CASSPPMVDEQYF | TGTGCCAGCTCACCACCTATGGTGGACGAGCAGTACTTC
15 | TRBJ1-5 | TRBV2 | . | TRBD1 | CASSQDRVGNQPQHF | TGTGCCAGCAGCCAAGACAGGGTAGGCAATCAGCCCCAGCATTTT
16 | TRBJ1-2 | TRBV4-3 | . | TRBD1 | CASSQDIGTVPYGYTF | TGCGCCAGCAGCCAAGACATAGGGACAGTTCCATATGGCTACACCTTC
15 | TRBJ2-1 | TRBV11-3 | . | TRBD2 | CASSLERGTSNEQFF | TGTGCCAGCAGCTTAGAGCGGGGGACTTCTAATGAGCAGTTCTTC
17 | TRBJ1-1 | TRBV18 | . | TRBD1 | CASSPSGTGVLNTEAFF | TGTGCCAGCTCACCTTCCGGGACAGGGGTCCTGAACACTGAAGCTTTCTTT
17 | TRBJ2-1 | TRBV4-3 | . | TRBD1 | CASSQANRDRGYNEQFF | TGCGCCAGCAGCCAAGCCAACAGGGACAGGGGTTACAATGAGCAGTTCTTC
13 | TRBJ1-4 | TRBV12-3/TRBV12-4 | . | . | CASSLGLGEKLFF | TGTGCCAGCAGTTTGGGGCTCGGCGAAAAACTGTTTTTT
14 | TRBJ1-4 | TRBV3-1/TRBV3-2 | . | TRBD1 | CASRLTGGREKLFF | TGTGCCAGCAGATTGACAGGGGGCCGTGAAAAACTGTTTTTT
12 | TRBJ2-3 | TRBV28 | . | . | CASSFSGRAQYF | TGTGCCAGCAGTTTCTCCGGACGGGCGCAGTATTTT
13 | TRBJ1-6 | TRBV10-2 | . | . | CASSGLGDSPLHF | TGCGCCAGCAGTGGTCTGGGGGATTCACCCCTCCACTTT
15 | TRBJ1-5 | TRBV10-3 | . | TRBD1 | CAISGRQGSNQPQHF | TGTGCCATCAGTGGGCGACAGGGAAGCAATCAGCCCCAGCATTTT
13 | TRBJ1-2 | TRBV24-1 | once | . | CATSDSGPYGYTF | TGTGCCACCAGTGATTCAGGGCCCTATGGCTACACCTTC
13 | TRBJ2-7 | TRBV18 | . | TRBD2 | CASSPIGEGEQYF | TGTGCCAGCTCACCAATTGGGGAGGGCGAGCAGTACTTC
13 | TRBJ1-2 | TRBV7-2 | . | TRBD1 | CASRDQGAGGYTF | TGTGCCAGCAGAGATCAGGGGGCTGGTGGCTACACCTTC
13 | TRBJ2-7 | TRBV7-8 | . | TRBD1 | CASSSDRGYEQYF | TGTGCCAGCAGCTCGGACAGGGGATACGAGCAGTACTTC
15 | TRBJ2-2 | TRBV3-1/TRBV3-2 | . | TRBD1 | CASSQGTANTGELFF | TGTGCCAGCAGCCAGGGGACAGCGAACACCGGGGAGCTGTTTTTT
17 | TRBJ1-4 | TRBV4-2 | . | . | CASSQALFTGRDEKLFF | TGTGCCAGCAGCCAAGCCCTCTTTACAGGGCGGGACGAAAAACTGTTTTTT
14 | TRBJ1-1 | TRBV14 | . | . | CASSQSLGNTEAFF | TGTGCCAGCAGCCAATCTTTAGGGAACACTGAAGCTTTCTTT
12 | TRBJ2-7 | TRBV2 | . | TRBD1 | CADQGARGEQYF | TGTGCCGACCAGGGGGCGCGCGGCGAGCAGTACTTC
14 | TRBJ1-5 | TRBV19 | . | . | CASSRTSENQPQHF | TGTGCCAGTAGTAGAACTTCGGAGAATCAGCCCCAGCATTTT
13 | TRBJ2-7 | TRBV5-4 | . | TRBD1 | CASSRQQGSEQYF | TGTGCCAGCAGCCGCCAACAGGGGAGTGAGCAGTACTTC
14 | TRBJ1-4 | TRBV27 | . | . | CASSLRGFNEKLFF | TGTGCCAGCAGTTTAAGGGGGTTTAATGAAAAACTGTTTTTT
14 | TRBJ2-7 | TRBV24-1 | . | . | CATSDPDGSYEQYF | TGTGCCACCAGTGATCCGGACGGATCCTACGAGCAGTACTTC
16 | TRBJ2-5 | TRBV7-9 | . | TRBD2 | CASSLGGGDGRKTQYF | TGTGCCAGCAGCTTAGGCGGGGGGGATGGGAGAAAGACCCAGTACTTC
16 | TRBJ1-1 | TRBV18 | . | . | CASSPLSRRGDTEAFF | TGTGCCAGCTCACCACTGTCCCGACGGGGCGACACTGAAGCTTTCTTT
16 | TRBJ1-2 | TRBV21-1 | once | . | CASSIPTGEANYGYTF | TGTGCCAGCAGTATTCCGACAGGGGAGGCTAACTATGGCTACACCTTC
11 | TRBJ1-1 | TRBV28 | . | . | CASRMNTEAFF | TGTGCCAGCAGGATGAACACTGAAGCTTTCTTT
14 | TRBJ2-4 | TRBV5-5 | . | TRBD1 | CASTLDRGRNIQYF | TGTGCCAGCACCCTAGACAGGGGTCGAAACATTCAGTACTTC